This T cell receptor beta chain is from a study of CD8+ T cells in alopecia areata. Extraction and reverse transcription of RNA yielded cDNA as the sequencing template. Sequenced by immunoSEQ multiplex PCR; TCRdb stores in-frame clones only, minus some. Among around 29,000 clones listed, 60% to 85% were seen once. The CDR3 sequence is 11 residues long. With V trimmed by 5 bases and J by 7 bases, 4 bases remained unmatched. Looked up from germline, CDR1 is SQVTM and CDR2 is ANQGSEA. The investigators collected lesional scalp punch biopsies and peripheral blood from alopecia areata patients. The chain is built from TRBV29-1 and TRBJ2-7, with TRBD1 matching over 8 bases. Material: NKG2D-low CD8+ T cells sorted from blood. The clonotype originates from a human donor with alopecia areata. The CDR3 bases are TGCAGCGTTACCCAGGGGGCTGAGCAGTACTTC. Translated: CSVTQGAEQYF.